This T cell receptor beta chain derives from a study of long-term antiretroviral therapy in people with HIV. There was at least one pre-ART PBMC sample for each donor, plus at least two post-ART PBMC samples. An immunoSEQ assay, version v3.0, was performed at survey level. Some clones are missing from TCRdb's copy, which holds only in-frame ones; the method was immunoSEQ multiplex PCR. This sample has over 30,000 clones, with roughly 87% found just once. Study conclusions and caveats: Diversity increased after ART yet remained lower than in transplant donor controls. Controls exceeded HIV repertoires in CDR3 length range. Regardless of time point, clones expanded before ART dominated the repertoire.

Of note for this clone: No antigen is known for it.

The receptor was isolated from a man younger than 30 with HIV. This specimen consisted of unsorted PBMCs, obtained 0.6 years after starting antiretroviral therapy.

The CDR3 reads CASAGDDTEAFF. CDR3 coding DNA: TGTGCCAGCGCCGGGGACGACACTGAAGCTTTCTTT. The rearrangement joins TRBV6-5 to TRBJ1-1, with TRBD1 as a possible D gene (5 bases). V was shortened by 8 bases and J by 3 bases, with 10 bases between the two germline ends. The V gene's germline CDR1 is MNHEY and CDR2 SVGAGI. This CDR3 spans 12 amino acids.